These T cell receptor beta chains were read from a single sample in a study of cytomegalovirus exposure and HLA in healthy donors. Data came from immunoSEQ multiplex PCR; TCRdb stores just in-frame clones and leaves some out. Of roughly 100,000 clones listed, just under 80% are singletons. What was sequenced was PBMCs. The origin of the receptors is a man aged 30-40 years in good health and CMV-seronegative. The CDR3 runs from the conserved cysteine through the conserved F or W. The D gene is left open where the match is weak. The size entry is marked missing in some rows and otherwise reads once, few, many or a size class.

D: TRBD2
size: NA
V: TRBV6-6
J: TRBJ2-7
DNA: TGTGCCAGCAGACCTACTAGCGGGAGGGCCTACGAGCAGTACTTC
CDR3: CASRPTSGRAYEQYF

D: NA
size: NA
V: TRBV10-2
J: TRBJ1-3
DNA: TGCGCCAGCGGGCCAGCTGGAAACACCATATATTTT
CDR3: CASGPAGNTIYF

D: TRBD1
size: few
V: TRBV9
J: TRBJ1-1
DNA: TGTGCCAGCAGCGTATCAAGGACAGGGGGGAACACTGAAGCTTTCTTT
CDR3: CASSVSRTGGNTEAFF

D: NA
size: NA
V: TRBV5-6
J: TRBJ1-3
DNA: TGTGCCAGCAGCTTGGCCAACGGCGGAGGAAACACCATATATTTT
CDR3: CASSLANGGGNTIYF

D: NA
size: NA
V: TRBV15
J: TRBJ2-5
DNA: TGTGCCACCAGCAGAGATCGCAGGACCCAGTACTTC
CDR3: CATSRDRRTQYF

D: TRBD2
size: NA
V: TRBV20-1
J: TRBJ2-1
DNA: TGCAGTGCTGGACTAGTGAATGAGCAGTTCTTC
CDR3: CSAGLVNEQFF

D: NA
size: once
V: TRBV30
J: TRBJ2-7
DNA: TGTGCCTGGAGTGCCAGACAGGAGCACTTACTCTTC
CDR3: CAWSARQEHLLF

D: NA
size: NA
V: TRBV7-9
J: TRBJ2-7
DNA: TGTGCCAGTATGCCGACTAGCTCCTACGAGCAGTACTTC
CDR3: CASMPTSSYEQYF

D: TRBD1
size: once
V: TRBV6-5
J: TRBJ1-2
DNA: TGTGCCAGTCGGGACAGCTCACTTGTCGGCTACACCTTC
CDR3: CASRDSSLVGYTF

D: TRBD1
size: few
V: TRBV12-5
J: TRBJ2-5
DNA: TGTGCTAGTGGTTCCGGACAGGGTCCACAAGAGACCCAGTACTTC
CDR3: CASGSGQGPQETQYF

D: TRBD2
size: NA
V: TRBV27
J: TRBJ2-7
DNA: TGTGCCAGCAGTGAGCGGGGGTCCACCTACGAGCAGTACTTC
CDR3: CASSERGSTYEQYF

D: TRBD2
size: NA
V: TRBV2
J: TRBJ2-1
DNA: TGTGCCAGCAAGGAGGTCGGACTAGCGGGGGGGGTGGGCAATGAGCAGTTCTTC
CDR3: CASKEVGLAGGVGNEQFF

D: TRBD1
size: NA
V: TRBV19
J: TRBJ2-3
DNA: TGTGCCAGTACCGAAGGACAGGGGCCCTCGGATACGCAGTATTTT
CDR3: CASTEGQGPSDTQYF

D: TRBD1
size: NA
V: TRBV19
J: TRBJ1-2
DNA: TGTGCCAGTAGTAAGGAACAGGGGACTCTGGGATATGGCTACACCTTC
CDR3: CASSKEQGTLGYGYTF

D: NA
size: NA
V: TRBV30
J: TRBJ1-5
DNA: TGTGCCTGGAGTGTACGGGGGAATCAGCCCCAGCATTTT
CDR3: CAWSVRGNQPQHF

D: NA
size: NA
V: TRBV9
J: TRBJ2-2
DNA: TGTGCCAGCAGCGTTTTGCGGGTCGGCGGGGAGCTGTTTTTT
CDR3: CASSVLRVGGELFF